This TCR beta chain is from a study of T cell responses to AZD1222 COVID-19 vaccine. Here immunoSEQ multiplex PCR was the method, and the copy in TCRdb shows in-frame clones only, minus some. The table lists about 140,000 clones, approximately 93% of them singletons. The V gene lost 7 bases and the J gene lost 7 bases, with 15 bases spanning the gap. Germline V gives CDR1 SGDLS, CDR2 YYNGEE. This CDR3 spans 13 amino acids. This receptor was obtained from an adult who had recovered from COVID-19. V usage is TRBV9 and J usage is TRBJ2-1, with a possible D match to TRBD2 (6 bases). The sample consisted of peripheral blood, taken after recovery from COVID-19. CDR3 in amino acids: CASSLATGNEQFF. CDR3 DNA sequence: TGTGCCAGCTCCCTAGCGACGGGGAATGAGCAGTTCTTC.